This T cell receptor (beta chain) was found in a study of immune evolution from preneoplasia to lung adenocarcinoma (dated by TCRdb to the early 2020s). For context, the study as a whole: HLA loss of heterozygosity was seen in about 7%, 15% and 30% of AIS, MIA and ADC lesions, and in no AAH lesions. The study used immune gene expression, TCR sequencing and multiplex immunofluorescence to profile the immune contexture of lung adenocarcinoma precursors and invasive adenocarcinoma. Resected precursor lesions (AAH, AIS, MIA) and invasive adenocarcinomas were compared against paired morphologically normal lung tissue. Sample size was determined by specimen availability and not by a prior power calculation. Whole exome sequencing and methylation data from the same cohort of nodules were integrated with the immune data. The overall cohort comprised around 48 patients with pulmonary nodules who underwent surgical resection. The TCR sequencing data were obtained from more than 45 patients. According to the study, around 110 samples went through TCR sequencing. POLYSOLVER was used to infer class I HLA alleles from exome data, and LOHHLA was used to detect allele-specific HLA loss. The full study reports these points: The findings were based on association rather than direct causation, and larger cohorts with long-term follow-up and longitudinal biopsies were deemed needed. The highest clonality was observed in normal lung, whereas higher T cell density and diversity but lower clonality appeared to be present in later-stage lesions. The highest T cell clonality was observed in KRAS-mutant nodules compared with EGFR-mutant or double wild-type lesions. Because all patients came from Japan and China, whether the findings apply to Western populations was uncertain. The highest top T cell clone frequencies were observed in normal lung, and a progressive decrease in top T cell clone frequencies appeared to occur from AAH through AIS, MIA and invasive adenocarcinoma.

In regard to this clone: Its antigen is currently not known. No qualities accompany the bases; no much larger clone lies one base away.

Between the mid-2010s and the late 2010s, the patients underwent resection in either Japan or China. The histologic diagnosis of each case was independently confirmed on H&E slides by two lung cancer pathologists. Premalignant or tumor cells were enriched for nucleic acid extraction by macro-dissection performed after pathologic assessment. FFPE tissue was used for DNA isolation with the AllPrep DNA/RNA FFPE Kit. Using the immunoSEQ hsTCRbeta Kit, TCR beta CDR3 regions were sequenced from DNA. The study's processing was this. The ImmunoSEQ Analyzer was used to analyse the TCR sequencing data. T cell clonality was calculated on productive rearrangements as 1 minus Pielou's evenness. To measure T cell diversity, the inverse Simpson index was applied to productive templates. T cell density was expressed as TCR beta template counts normalized to usable DNA, with usable DNA estimated by amplifying and sequencing housekeeping genes. TCR metrics were compared across histologic stages using two-sided Kruskal-Wallis tests. TCRdb mirrors the immuneACCESS table, restricted to in-frame sequences. Some clones are absent from its copies; in checked studies, under half trace to an unresolved V gene, and the reason for the others is unknown. Clone size and V and J calls were adopted from that table, with D and trimming inferred from the DNA. Recorded for this sample are 14,000 or so clones; approximately 83% of them occurred a single time. Together, the top ten hold roughly 2.8% of the sample.

CDR1 and CDR2 are read off the germline V gene as KGHSH and LQKENI. Measured from the cysteine to the phenylalanine, the CDR3 is 16 residues long. The only DNA kept is the CDR3, 48 bases in frame from the first base. V is cut by 3 bases and J by 4 bases, and the space between the germline ends is 16 bases. Recombination connected TRBV18 to TRBJ1-5; TRBD1 could be the D gene, as 6 bases match. The sample consisted of FFPE lung adenocarcinoma in situ tissue. Sample cell subset or site, as interpreted from the label and publication: preinvasive adenocarcinoma in situ (AIS). This sequence was found in a donor aged 70 or over with lung adenocarcinoma. CDR3 reads: CASSPIRGPSNQPQHF. In nucleotides, the sequence is TGTGCCAGCTCACCCATTCGGGGGCCGTCAAATCAGCCCCAGCATTTT.